The entry that follows covers one T cell receptor (beta chain) sequence. What it recognizes is unknown. The length of the CDR3 is 15 residues. Germline V lookup: CDR1 SGHTA, CDR2 FQGTGA. J lost 2 bases, V lost 1 base, and 3 bases had no gene match. Produced via immunoSEQ multiplex PCR; TCRdb's table is partial and in-frame only. The sample records about 86,000 clones, 88% being singletons. This sample stems from a study of graft-versus-host responses after intestinal transplantation. Study information: Transplant types were multivisceral, liver-intestinal, or isolated intestinal. The study gave all recipients anti-thymocyte globulin induction, then tacrolimus and steroids for about 3 years.

General observations from the study: Some GvH clones appeared in ileal mucosa or blood before recipient bone marrow. Some patients had graft-donor T cell macrochimerism. In their allografts, the ratios of graft-versus-host to host-versus-graft T cell clones were high.

This specimen consisted of unstimulated CD4+ T cells sorted from spleen or lymph node cells, obtained before transplant. V is TRBV7-3 and J is TRBJ2-7; 9 nucleotides agree with TRBD2. This receptor was identified in a human donor who was the organ donor for an intestinal transplant. CDR3 nucleotide sequence: TGTGCCAGCAGCTTAAAAGGCGGGGGGGCCTACGAGCAGTACTTC. Protein: CASSLKGGGAYEQYF.